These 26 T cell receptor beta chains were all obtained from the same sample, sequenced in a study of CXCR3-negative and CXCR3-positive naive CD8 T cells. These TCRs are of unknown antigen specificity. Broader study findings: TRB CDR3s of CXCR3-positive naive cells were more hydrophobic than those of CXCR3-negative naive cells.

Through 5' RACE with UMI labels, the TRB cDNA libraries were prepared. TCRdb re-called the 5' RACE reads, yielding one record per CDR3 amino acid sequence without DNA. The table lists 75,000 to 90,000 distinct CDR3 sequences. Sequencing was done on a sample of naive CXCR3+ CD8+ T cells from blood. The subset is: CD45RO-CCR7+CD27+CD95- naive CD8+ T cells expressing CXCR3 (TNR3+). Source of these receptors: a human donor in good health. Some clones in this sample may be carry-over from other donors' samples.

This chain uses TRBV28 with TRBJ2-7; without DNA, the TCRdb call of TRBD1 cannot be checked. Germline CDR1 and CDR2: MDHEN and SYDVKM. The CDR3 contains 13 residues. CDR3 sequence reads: CASSWDSPYEQYF.

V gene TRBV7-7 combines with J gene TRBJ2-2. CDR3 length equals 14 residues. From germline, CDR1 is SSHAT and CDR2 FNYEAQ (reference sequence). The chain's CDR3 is CASSPYRYTGELFF.

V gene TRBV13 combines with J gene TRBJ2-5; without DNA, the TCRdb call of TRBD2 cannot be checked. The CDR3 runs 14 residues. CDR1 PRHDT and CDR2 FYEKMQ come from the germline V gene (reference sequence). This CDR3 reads CASSAGLAGETQYF.

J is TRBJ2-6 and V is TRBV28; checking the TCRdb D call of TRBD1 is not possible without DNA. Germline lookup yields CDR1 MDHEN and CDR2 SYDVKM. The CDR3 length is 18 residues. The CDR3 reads CASSELGTGLTGANVLTF.

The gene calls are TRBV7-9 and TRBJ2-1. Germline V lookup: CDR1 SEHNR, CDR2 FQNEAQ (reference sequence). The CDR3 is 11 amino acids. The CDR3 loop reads CVSSPSNEQFF.

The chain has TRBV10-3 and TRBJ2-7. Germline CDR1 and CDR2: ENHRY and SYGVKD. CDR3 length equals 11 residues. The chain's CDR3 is CAISARDEQYF.

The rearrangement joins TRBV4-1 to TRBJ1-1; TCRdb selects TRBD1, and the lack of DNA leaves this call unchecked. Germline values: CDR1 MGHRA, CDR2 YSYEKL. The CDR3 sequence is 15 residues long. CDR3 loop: CASSQVLQGAAEAFF.

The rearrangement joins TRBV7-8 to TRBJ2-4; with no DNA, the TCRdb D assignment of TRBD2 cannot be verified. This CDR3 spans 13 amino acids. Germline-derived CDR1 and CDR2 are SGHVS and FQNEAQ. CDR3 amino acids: CASSSGLGYIQYF.

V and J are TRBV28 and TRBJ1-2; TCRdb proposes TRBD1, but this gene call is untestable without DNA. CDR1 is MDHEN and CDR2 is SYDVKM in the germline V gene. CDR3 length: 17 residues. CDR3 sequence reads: CASSLSPGSPVNYGYTF.

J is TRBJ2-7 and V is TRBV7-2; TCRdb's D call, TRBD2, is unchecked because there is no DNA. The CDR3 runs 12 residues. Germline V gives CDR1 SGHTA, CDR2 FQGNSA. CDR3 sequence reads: CASSETSGILYF.

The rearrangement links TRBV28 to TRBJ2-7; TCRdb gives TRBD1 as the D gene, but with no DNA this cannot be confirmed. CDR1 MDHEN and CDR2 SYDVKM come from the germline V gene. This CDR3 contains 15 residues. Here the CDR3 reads CASSLSGGFGYEQYF.

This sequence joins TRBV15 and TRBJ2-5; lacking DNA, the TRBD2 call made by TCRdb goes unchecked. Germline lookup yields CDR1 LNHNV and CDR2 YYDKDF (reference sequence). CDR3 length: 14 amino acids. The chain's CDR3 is CATSSGEAQETQYF.

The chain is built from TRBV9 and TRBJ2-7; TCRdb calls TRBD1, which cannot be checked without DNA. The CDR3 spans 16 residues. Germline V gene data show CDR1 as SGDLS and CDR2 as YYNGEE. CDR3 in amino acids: CASSVDFGGASYEQYF.

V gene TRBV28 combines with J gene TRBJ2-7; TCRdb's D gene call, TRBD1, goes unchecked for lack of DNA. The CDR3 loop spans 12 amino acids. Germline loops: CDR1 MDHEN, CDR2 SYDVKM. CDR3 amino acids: CATRQFSYEQYF.

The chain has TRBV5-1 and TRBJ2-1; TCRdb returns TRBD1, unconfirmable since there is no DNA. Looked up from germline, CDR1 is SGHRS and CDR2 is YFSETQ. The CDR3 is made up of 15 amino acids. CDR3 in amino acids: CASSLDPGGGNEQFF.

CDR3 region: CSAVDGAGEQYF. V usage is TRBV29-1 and J usage is TRBJ2-7; with no DNA, the TCRdb D assignment of TRBD1 cannot be verified. Per germline, CDR1 SQVTM and CDR2 ANQGSEA. The CDR3 is 12 amino acids.

CDR3 loop: CASSLEGGSEQFF. The chain combines TRBV5-5 with TRBJ2-1. CDR1 SGHKS and CDR2 YYEKEE come from the germline V gene (reference sequence). CDR3 length: 13 amino acids.

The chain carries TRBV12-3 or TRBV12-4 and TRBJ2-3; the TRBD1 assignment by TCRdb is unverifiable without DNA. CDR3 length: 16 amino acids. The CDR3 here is CASSQRGQAFTDTQYF.

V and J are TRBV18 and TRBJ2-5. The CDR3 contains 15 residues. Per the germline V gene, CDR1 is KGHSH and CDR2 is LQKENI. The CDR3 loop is CASSPPQGNQETQYF.

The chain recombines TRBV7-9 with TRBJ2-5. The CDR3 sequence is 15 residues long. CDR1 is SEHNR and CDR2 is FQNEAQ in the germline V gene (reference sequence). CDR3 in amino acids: CASSQLTDYQETQYF. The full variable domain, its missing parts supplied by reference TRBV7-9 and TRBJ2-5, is DTGVSQNPRHKITKRGQNVTFRCDPISEHNRLYWYRQTLGQGPEFLTYFQNEAQLEKSRLLSDRFSAERPKGSFSTLEIQRTEQGDSAMYLCASSQLTDYQETQYFGPGTRLLVL.

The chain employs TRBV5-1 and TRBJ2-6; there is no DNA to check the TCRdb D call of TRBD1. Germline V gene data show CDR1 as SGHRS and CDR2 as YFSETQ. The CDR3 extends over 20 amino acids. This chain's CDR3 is CASSLQSPGRSFSGANVLTF.

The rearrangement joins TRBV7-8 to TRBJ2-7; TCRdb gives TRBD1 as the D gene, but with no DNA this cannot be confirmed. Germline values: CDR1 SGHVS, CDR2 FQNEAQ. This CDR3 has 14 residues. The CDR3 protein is CASSLRDRDYEQYF.

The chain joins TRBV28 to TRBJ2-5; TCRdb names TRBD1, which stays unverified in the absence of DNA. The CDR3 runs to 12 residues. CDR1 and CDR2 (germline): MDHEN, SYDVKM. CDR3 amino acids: CASSPGYGTQYF.

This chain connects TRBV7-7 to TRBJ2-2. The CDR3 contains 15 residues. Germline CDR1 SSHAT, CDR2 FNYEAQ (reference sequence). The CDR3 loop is CASSFRFGETGELFF.

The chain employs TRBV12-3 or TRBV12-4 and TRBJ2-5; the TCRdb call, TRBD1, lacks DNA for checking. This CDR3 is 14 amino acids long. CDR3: CASSQTGVTGTQYF.

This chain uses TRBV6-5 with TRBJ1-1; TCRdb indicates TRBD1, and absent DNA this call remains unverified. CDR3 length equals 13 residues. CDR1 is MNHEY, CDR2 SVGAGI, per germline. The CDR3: CASSSAGATEAFF.